This T cell receptor beta chain was retrieved from a study of metastatic and nonmetastatic thyroid tumors. Of note for this clone: An end of the junction does not agree with germline; a read error may underlie this.

From the PCR reads, TCRdb re-called clones with MiXCR. The data show roughly 18,000 clones, approximately 24% seen once. Among the patients, none had received any treatment before thyroid surgery. The CDR3 spans 15 residues. CDR1 is LGHNT, CDR2 FRNRAP, per germline. The material sequenced was tumor tissue. V and J are TRBV12-5 and TRBJ2-7, with D perhaps TRBD1 (5 bases). This clonotype was obtained from a female donor with papillary thyroid cancer or a benign thyroid nodule (not recorded which). Some clones in this sample may be carry-over from other donors' samples. DNA of the CDR3: TGTGCTCGTGGTTCCAATTACAGGCTCCCCTACGAGCAGTACTTC. Its protein product is CARGSNYRLPYEQYF.